The 28 T cell receptor beta chains listed next were all sequenced from one sample in a study of T cells after yellow fever vaccination. TCRdb re-called the 5' RACE reads with MiXCR, one entry per CDR3 protein. The table lists hundreds of thousands of distinct CDR3 sequences, about 19% of them singletons. The material sequenced was PBMCs, taken 15 days after the yellow fever booster vaccination. The receptors here all came from a man under 40 who received the YFV17D yellow fever vaccine.

The rearrangement joins TRBV3-1 to TRBJ2-5, with 7 bases identical to TRBD1. The germline V gene has CDR1 LGHDT and CDR2 YNNKEL (reference sequence). Trimming removed 8 bases from V and 5 bases from J; junction bases left unmatched: 8. The length of the CDR3 is 13 residues. CDR3 DNA: TGTGCCAGCTCCGGGACAGAGAGGGAGACCCAGTACTTC. Protein product: CASSGTERETQYF.

This clonotype was detected a few times. V gene TRBV19 combines with J gene TRBJ2-1; possible D gene TRBD2, 5 bases. Germline-derived CDR1 and CDR2 are LNHDA and SQIVND (reference sequence). CDR3 size: 13 residues. V lost 8 bases and J lost 2, with 10 bases in between. The CDR3 here is CASSWGAYNEQFF. CDR3 in DNA: TGTGCCAGTTCTTGGGGAGCCTACAATGAGCAGTTCTTC.

This clonotype was found many times. This chain links TRBV20-1 with TRBJ2-3; D may be TRBD1 (6 bases). The length of the CDR3 is 15 residues. Germline V gene sequence: CDR1 DFQATT, CDR2 SNEGSKA (reference sequence). V was clipped by 5 bases and J by 3 bases, with 18 bases between them. The CDR3 DNA reads TGCAGTGCTCCTGAATACAGGGTAGGGACAGATACGCAGTATTTT. Translating gives CSAPEYRVGTDTQYF.

This clonotype was picked up a small number of times. V gene TRBV10-2 combines with J gene TRBJ2-2; 13 bases match TRBD2. The CDR3 is 17 residues long. With 2 bases clipped from V and 8 bases from J, the junction kept 8 bases outside the gene matches. Germline V CDR1 and CDR2: WSHSY, SAAADI. The CDR3 region is CASSEPTSGRPGGELFF. CDR3 coding DNA: TGCGCCAGCAGTGAGCCGACTAGCGGGAGGCCGGGAGGGGAGCTGTTTTTT.

The CDR3 region is CASSSTGRALDEQFF. CDR3 DNA sequence: TGTGCCAGCAGCTCCACCGGCCGGGCGCTGGATGAGCAGTTCTTC. The rearrangement links TRBV11-3 to TRBJ2-1; D ambiguous. V was shortened by 4 bases and J by 8 bases, with 18 bases between the two germline ends. CDR3 length: 15 residues. CDR1 is SGHNT and CDR2 is YENEEA in the germline V gene.

This clonotype was seen a handful of times. The CDR3 is CATIGNSGTGRPFF. The CDR3 region has the DNA TGTGCCACCATCGGAAATAGTGGGACTGGACGACCGTTCTTC. V gene TRBV24-1 combines with J gene TRBJ2-1; TRBD2 might be the D (6 bases). Trimming removed 8 bases at V and 15 bases at J, with 25 bases between. Looked up from germline, CDR1 is KGHDR and CDR2 is SFDVKD. The CDR3 is 14 amino acids.

In its sample, this clonotype was seen a few times. The V and J genes are TRBV6-2 or TRBV6-3 and TRBJ2-7; 8 bases are shared with TRBD1. Germline V gene data show CDR1 as MNHEY and CDR2 as SVGEGT. The CDR3 consists of 19 residues. Trimming cost V 6 bases and J 0 bases; bases outside gene matches: 19. CDR3 protein: CASRGQQGVRITLSYEQYF. In DNA form, the CDR3 reads TGTGCCAGCAGGGGACAACAGGGGGTTCGTATCACCCTCTCCTACGAGCAGTACTTC.

CDR3 loop: CSARRGAQETQYF. CDR3 nucleotide sequence: TGCAGTGCTAGGCGGGGGGCCCAAGAGACCCAGTACTTC. The chain recombines TRBV20-1 with TRBJ2-5; TRBD2 matches 8 bases. The CDR3 covers 13 residues. J gave up 1 base and V 3 bases, and 1 base lay outside the gene matches. Germline CDR1 and CDR2: DFQATT and SNEGSKA (reference sequence).

This chain connects TRBV20-1 to TRBJ2-7, with 15 nucleotides matching TRBD2. Losses at the gene ends were 8 bases for V and 7 bases for J; bases not matched to a gene: 9. Germline V gene lookup returns CDR1 DFQATT and CDR2 SNEGSKA (reference sequence). This CDR3 contains 14 residues. This chain's CDR3 is CSLTGTSGRREQYF. Here the CDR3 DNA reads TGCAGTCTAACCGGGACTAGCGGGAGGAGGGAGCAGTACTTC.

J is TRBJ2-1 and V is TRBV11-2, with TRBD2 identical over 11 bases. This CDR3 spans 15 amino acids. Germline CDR1 reads SGHAT; CDR2 reads FQNNGV. Trimming took 5 bases from V and 6 from J; bases not matched to a gene: 6. This CDR3 reads CASSAVTSGANEQFF. In DNA form, the CDR3 reads TGTGCCAGCAGCGCGGTGACTAGCGGGGCCAATGAGCAGTTCTTC.

This clonotype occurred a few times. V and J are TRBV20-1 and TRBJ2-5; tentatively, D is TRBD1 (6 bases). Germline values: CDR1 DFQATT, CDR2 SNEGSKA (reference sequence). The CDR3 is 13 residues long. V was pared by 4 bases and J by 1 base, with 10 bases between. Written as DNA, the CDR3 is TGCAGTGCTACGGACAGCGTCCAAGAGACCCAGTACTTC. This gives the protein CSATDSVQETQYF.

This clonotype has only a few counts. The chain combines TRBV5-1 with TRBJ2-1; 7 positions match TRBD2. After removal of 5 bases from V and 5 bases from J, the junction contained 7 bases not matched to a gene. The CDR3 is 14 residues long. Germline assignment: CDR1 SGHRS and CDR2 YFSETQ. CDR3 DNA: TGCGCCAGCAGGGGAGGGGCGGGTAACAATGAGCAGTTCTTC. Its protein product is CASRGGAGNNEQFF.

The chain combines TRBV20-1 with TRBJ2-7, with D possibly TRBD1 on 6 matching bases. CDR3 length: 14 residues. Germline assignment: CDR1 DFQATT and CDR2 SNEGSKA (reference sequence). The germline V and J ends were trimmed by 6 bases and 0 bases, with 15 bases remaining between them. CDR3 sequence reads: CSAQGLQSSYEQYF. CDR3 coding DNA: TGCAGTGCCCAGGGGCTTCAGAGCTCCTACGAGCAGTACTTC.

This clonotype has only a few counts. The chain joins TRBV20-1 to TRBJ2-5, with TRBD1 identical over 8 bases. This CDR3 region has 12 residues. Germline assignment: CDR1 DFQATT and CDR2 SNEGSKA (reference sequence). Trimming cost V 6 bases and J 5 bases; bases outside gene matches: 5. The CDR3 DNA reads TGCAGTGCGCGGACAGGGAGGGAGACCCAGTACTTC. This codes for CSARTGRETQYF.

This clonotype was observed a handful of times. This rearrangement joins TRBV6-5 to TRBJ1-1; 8 nucleotides agree with TRBD1. With 6 bases clipped from V and 2 bases from J, the junction kept 11 bases outside the gene matches. There are 16 residues in the CDR3. CDR1 is MNHEY and CDR2 is SVGAGI in the germline V gene. The DNA for the CDR3 is TGTGCCAGCAGAACCGGGACAGGCATTTTTAACACTGAAGCTTTCTTT. Translation gives CASRTGTGIFNTEAFF.

This clonotype was seen only a few times. This sequence joins TRBV20-1 and TRBJ2-5, with 8 bases identical to TRBD2. The CDR3 is made up of 14 amino acids. Germline-derived CDR1 and CDR2 are DFQATT and SNEGSKA (reference sequence). Trimming took 4 bases from V and 1 from J; bases not matched to a gene: 5. The CDR3 loop is CSATLTSGQETQYF. The CDR3 DNA follows: TGCAGTGCTACCCTTACTAGCGGCCAAGAGACCCAGTACTTC.

This chain joins TRBV28 and TRBJ2-2, with 10 bases lining up with TRBD1. From germline, CDR1 is MDHEN and CDR2 SYDVKM. This CDR3 is built from 15 residues. V lost 6 bases to trimming and J lost 6 bases; unmatched junction nucleotides: 7. CDR3 residues: CASREGQGKAGELFF. The CDR3 DNA follows: TGTGCCAGCAGAGAGGGACAGGGGAAGGCCGGGGAGCTGTTTTTT.

This clonotype was recorded a few times. The chain joins TRBV24-1 to TRBJ2-4; D is possibly TRBD1 or TRBD2 (6 bases each). The CDR3 has 19 residues. Per germline, CDR1 KGHDR and CDR2 SFDVKD. V gave up 7 bases and J gave up 0 bases, with 24 bases separating them. CDR3 residues: CATRKRGAPIELAKNIQYF. CDR3 bases: TGTGCCACCAGAAAAAGGGGGGCGCCCATAGAACTAGCCAAAAACATTCAGTACTTC.

This clonotype was found a few times. The chain is built from TRBV30 and TRBJ1-1; maybe TRBD1 (5 bases). The germline V gene encodes CDR1 GTSNPN and CDR2 SVGIG (reference sequence). Between the trimmed V and J ends, which lost 5 bases and 7 bases, there was a span of 8 bases. The CDR3 loop spans 10 amino acids. The CDR3 sequence is CAWRGIEAFF. For the CDR3, the DNA is TGTGCCTGGCGGGGCATTGAAGCTTTCTTT.

This clonotype was counted a few times. The chain combines TRBV7-9 with TRBJ1-1, with D possibly TRBD1 on 6 matching bases. This CDR3 contains 14 residues. V was clipped by 0 bases and J by 1 base, with 6 bases between them. The germline gives CDR1 SEHNR, CDR2 FQNEAQ (reference sequence). In DNA, the CDR3 is TGTGCCAGCAGCTTAGCACAGGGGAACACTGAAGCTTTCTTT. This sequence encodes CASSLAQGNTEAFF.

This clonotype was counted between two and nine times. V is TRBV7-8 and J is TRBJ2-7; D possibly matches TRBD1 or TRBD2 (5 bases each). Germline V CDR1 and CDR2: SGHVS, FQNEAQ. The length of the CDR3 is 15 residues. V was clipped by 5 bases and J by 0 bases, with 14 bases between them. The CDR3 sequence is CASSRGVLFSYEQYF. The CDR3 nucleotides read TGTGCCAGCAGCCGAGGGGTATTATTCTCCTACGAGCAGTACTTC. The full variable domain, with the rest looked up from reference TRBV7-8 and TRBJ2-7, is GAGVSQSPRYKVAKRGQDVALRCDPISGHVSLFWYQQALGQGPEFLTYFQNEAQLDKSGLPSDRFFAERPEGSVSTLKIQRTQQEDSAVYLCASSRGVLFSYEQYFGPGTRLTVT.

This clonotype was seen many times. The genes are TRBV2 and TRBJ2-2, with 10 bases fitting TRBD1. Germline assignment: CDR1 SNHLY and CDR2 FYNNEI. The CDR3 has 15 residues. With 4 bases clipped from V and 4 bases from J, the junction kept 3 bases outside the gene matches. As DNA, the CDR3 is TGTGCCAGCAGTGGACAGGGGGCGCGCACCGGGGAGCTGTTTTTT. This translates into CASSGQGARTGELFF.

This clonotype occurred a few times. The chain carries TRBV20-1 and TRBJ2-7; 7 nucleotides match TRBD1. Germline assignment: CDR1 DFQATT and CDR2 SNEGSKA (reference sequence). Germline trimming cut 8 bases from V and 2 bases from J; bases unmatched to any gene: 6. This CDR3 has 12 residues. The CDR3 is CSPRQGPYEQYF. The CDR3 DNA follows: TGCAGTCCGAGACAGGGCCCCTACGAGCAGTACTTC.

In its sample, this clonotype was seen many times. The chain has TRBV19 and TRBJ2-7; no clear D. The ends were cut back, 5 bases at V and 6 bases at J, with 14 bases in the middle. CDR3 length: 13 amino acids. The germline V gene encodes CDR1 LNHDA and CDR2 SQIVND (reference sequence). CDR3: CASSEFLLSEQYF. CDR3 sequence (DNA): TGTGCCAGTAGTGAGTTTCTCCTAAGCGAGCAGTACTTC.

The J gene is TRBJ2-7, the V gene TRBV5-1; 7 bases line up with TRBD2. Germline CDR1 is SGHRS and CDR2 is YFSETQ. The CDR3 loop spans 14 amino acids. The V gene end was trimmed by 1 base and the J gene end by 6 bases; junction bases not matched to a gene: 7. This CDR3 reads CASSLMREKGEQYF. The DNA of the CDR3 is TGCGCCAGCAGCTTGATGCGGGAGAAAGGCGAGCAGTACTTC.

This clonotype has just a few counts. The gene calls are TRBV10-3 and TRBJ2-5; D not certain. CDR3 size: 13 residues. Trimming removed 7 bases from V and 5 bases from J, with 14 bases in between. Germline loops: CDR1 ENHRY, CDR2 SYGVKD. The CDR3 DNA reads TGTGCCATCACCGAGAGGCTAGAGGAGACCCAGTACTTC. This sequence encodes CAITERLEETQYF.

The chain carries TRBV7-2 and TRBJ2-5; TRBD1 might be the D (5 bases). Germline loops: CDR1 SGHTA, CDR2 FQGNSA. V dropped 4 bases and J dropped 1 base, with 7 bases sitting between them. This CDR3 is built from 13 residues. CDR3 in DNA: TGTGCCAGCAGCTGGACATTCCAAGAGACCCAGTACTTC. Translation gives CASSWTFQETQYF.

The genes are TRBV27 and TRBJ2-1; 10 bases fit TRBD2. Unmatched junction bases numbered 6, after V lost 3 bases and J lost 7 bases. Germline assignment: CDR1 MNHEY and CDR2 SMNVEV (reference sequence). The CDR3 runs 15 residues. This chain's CDR3 is CASSFEREGLNEQFF. CDR3 coding DNA: TGTGCCAGCAGTTTTGAGCGGGAGGGCCTAAATGAGCAGTTCTTC.